The 5 T cell receptor beta chains below all came from one sample that was sequenced in a study of CD8+CD57+ T cells in acquired aplastic anemia. Using genomic DNA as the template, TCR beta VDJ and CDR3 profiling was carried out. TCRdb itself ran the reads through MiXCR, one entry per CDR3 protein. This table holds about 40,000 distinct CDR3 sequences, approximately 57% found once. Patients included in sequencing had previously demonstrated CD8+CD57+ cell expansion by flow cytometry. Material: sorted CD4+, CD8+, or CD8+CD57+ T cells (not recorded which) from PBMCs. All receptors come from a human donor with aplastic anemia.

V and J are TRBV10-3 and TRBJ1-3; 7 positions match TRBD1. The germline CDR1 and CDR2 sequences are ENHRY and SYGVKD. Trimming took 2 bases from V and 0 from J; bases not matched to a gene: 7. The CDR3 runs to 17 residues. CDR3 in amino acids: CAISERGQASSGNTIYF. The CDR3 coding sequence is TGTGCCATCAGTGAGCGCGGACAGGCCAGCTCTGGAAACACCATATATTTT.

This clonotype has only one observation. The genes are TRBV29-1 and TRBJ1-2; 7 bases fit TRBD1. Germline V gives CDR1 SQVTM, CDR2 ANQGSEA. V shed 4 bases, J shed 0 bases, and the junction held 5 bases outside the gene matches. The CDR3 runs 14 residues. CDR3 DNA sequence: TGCAGCGTTGCCCGGGACAGATCTAACTATGGCTACACCTTC. The encoded protein is CSVARDRSNYGYTF.

The chain uses TRBV2 and TRBJ1-5, with D maybe TRBD1 (5 bases). Germline lookup yields CDR1 SNHLY and CDR2 FYNNEI. V lost 6 bases to trimming and J lost 6 bases, with 9 bases between them. The CDR3 is made up of 12 amino acids. The CDR3 sequence: CASSQGSQPQHF. The CDR3 DNA reads TGTGCCAGCAGCCAGGGAAGTCAGCCCCAGCATTTT.

The chain employs TRBV19 and TRBJ2-3; 8 bases line up with TRBD2. The CDR3 is 14 residues long. CDR1 LNHDA and CDR2 SQIVND come from the germline V gene (reference sequence). With 3 bases clipped from V and 3 bases from J, the junction kept 2 bases outside the gene matches. This chain's CDR3 is CASSMGLETDTQYF. The CDR3, as DNA: TGTGCCAGTAGTATGGGACTAGAGACAGATACGCAGTATTTT.

The V call is TRBV5-1, the J call TRBJ1-2; D gene unclear. The V gene lost 0 bases and the J gene lost 6 bases, with 12 bases spanning the gap. CDR1 SGHRS and CDR2 YFSETQ come from the germline V gene. CDR3 length equals 14 residues. CDR3 in amino acids: CASSLGHATNGYTF. Here the CDR3 DNA reads TGCGCCAGCAGCTTGGGACACGCAACGAATGGCTACACCTTC.